This entry lists 20 T cell receptor beta chains sequenced from one sample in a study of post-analysis software for immune sequencing data. Study observations and caveats: In patients, about five TRBV segments were more frequent than in controls, with TRBV5-6, TRBV5-1 and TRBV20-1 among them.

Antigens for these TCRs are unknown. cDNA libraries of TCR beta carried unique molecular identifiers. TCRdb used MiXCR to reprocess the PCR reads, holding one entry per CDR3 protein. The sample contains hundreds of thousands of distinct CDR3 sequences, roughly 27% of which appear only once. Sequenced: blood. The source of these receptors is a girl under 18 with multiple sclerosis.

This clonotype was seen only a few times. This chain links TRBV6-5 with TRBJ2-1; the match to TRBD1 covers 8 bases. V trimming: 4 bases; J trimming: 5 bases; junction bases outside the gene matches: 7. The CDR3 sequence is 15 residues long. The germline gives CDR1 MNHEY, CDR2 SVGAGI. CDR3: CASSSWTGLNNEQFF. The CDR3 DNA reads as TGTGCCAGCAGTTCCTGGACAGGGCTAAACAATGAGCAGTTCTTC.

In its sample, this clonotype was seen once. The junction departs from the called germline gene at one end, perhaps through a read error. The chain combines TRBV4-3 with TRBJ1-4; a possible D gene is TRBD1 (5 bases). CDR3 length equals 16 residues. Germline loops: CDR1 LGHNA, CDR2 YSLEER. The CDR3 DNA sequence: TGCGCCAACAGCCCCCGTGTGACGGGGGGGTTAGAAAAACTGTTTTTT. As protein: CANSPRVTGGLEKLFF.

The chain combines TRBV6-6 with TRBJ2-3, with D unclear. Germline CDR1 reads MNHNY; CDR2 reads SVGAGI (reference sequence). This CDR3 has 14 amino acids. V lost 6 bases to trimming and J lost 2 bases, with 12 bases between them. The CDR3 is CASSPRRYTDTQYF. CDR3 DNA sequence: TGTGCCAGCAGCCCCCGACGATACACAGATACGCAGTATTTT.

The rearrangement links TRBV25-1 to TRBJ1-1; D gene ambiguous. The CDR3 consists of 12 residues. V lost 3 bases and J 6 bases, leaving 8 bases between the germline ends. Germline CDR1 and CDR2: MGHDK and SYGVNS. DNA of the CDR3: TGTGCCAGCAGTGATTCCGGTCCTGAAGCTTTCTTT. It translates to CASSDSGPEAFF.

There are a few counts of this clonotype. The chain couples TRBV6-2 or TRBV6-3 to TRBJ2-3; TRBD1 agrees at 7 bases. V gave up 5 bases and J gave up 2 bases; unmatched junction bases: 7. The CDR3 has 15 amino acids. The germline CDR1 and CDR2 sequences are MNHEY and SVGEGT. CDR3 residues: CASSHRQGVTDTQYF. CDR3 bases: TGTGCCAGCAGTCACCGACAGGGAGTCACAGATACGCAGTATTTT.

This clonotype was detected only a few times. The rearrangement joins TRBV20-1 to TRBJ2-7; D is perhaps TRBD1 (5 bases). V lost 5 bases and J 4 bases, leaving 15 bases between the germline ends. CDR3 length equals 13 residues. CDR1 and CDR2 (germline): DFQATT, SNEGSKA (reference sequence). The CDR3 is CSAPLIRAYEQYF. CDR3 nucleotide sequence: TGCAGTGCTCCCTTGATCAGGGCGTACGAGCAGTACTTC.

The V gene is TRBV28, the J gene TRBJ2-1; no reliable D call. The J call is in doubt because the DNA end fits TRBJ2-7 better. This CDR3 is built from 13 residues. Germline V gives CDR1 MDHEN, CDR2 SYDVKM. The CDR3: CATSPLTYNEQYF. The CDR3 DNA is TGTGCCACTTCTCCCCTAACGTACAATGAGCAGTACTTC.

This chain links TRBV7-2 with TRBJ1-5; 10 bases are a match to TRBD1. CDR3 size: 15 residues. The ends lost 7 bases at V and 1 base at J; junction bases unmatched: 4. Per the germline V gene, CDR1 is SGHTA and CDR2 is FQGNSA. CDR3 sequence reads: CASTRTGGSNQPQHF. CDR3 in DNA: TGTGCCAGCACCAGGACAGGGGGGAGCAATCAGCCCCAGCATTTT.

The chain recombines TRBV29-1 with TRBJ2-1; 8 bases match TRBD2. Germline assignment: CDR1 SQVTM and CDR2 ANQGSEA. J lost 8 bases, V lost 3 bases, and 3 bases had no gene match. The CDR3 has 12 residues. This chain's CDR3 is CSVEGLGHEQFF. The CDR3 region has the DNA TGCAGCGTTGAGGGACTAGGTCATGAGCAGTTCTTC.

The V and J genes are TRBV7-9 and TRBJ2-1, with TRBD2 matching over 10 bases. Looked up from germline, CDR1 is SEHNR and CDR2 is FQNEAQ (reference sequence). Germline trimming cut 1 base from V and 5 bases from J; bases unmatched to any gene: 5. There are 16 residues in the CDR3. The CDR3 loop reads CASSLVPSGGHNEQFF. CDR3 nucleotide sequence: TGTGCCAGCAGCTTAGTCCCTAGCGGGGGCCACAATGAGCAGTTCTTC.

The V and J genes are TRBV7-2 and TRBJ1-2; D might be TRBD1 (5 bases). V lost 9 bases and J lost 4, with 15 bases in between. CDR3 size: 13 residues. The germline V gene encodes CDR1 SGHTA and CDR2 FQGNSA. The DNA for the CDR3 is TGTGCCAGTACCGGGGGGGACTCCTATGGCTACACCTTC. Protein product: CASTGGDSYGYTF.

V is TRBV20-1 and J is TRBJ2-7; D is possibly TRBD1 (5 bases). The CDR3 runs 15 residues. Trimming shortened V by 0 bases and J by 1 base, and 13 bases separated the two germline ends. Germline loops: CDR1 DFQATT, CDR2 SNEGSKA (reference sequence). In DNA form, the CDR3 reads TGCAGTGCTAGAGATAACCTAAGGGGATCCTACGAGCAGTACTTC. It specifies CSARDNLRGSYEQYF.

The table lists this clonotype with a few counts. The chain recombines TRBV7-9 with TRBJ2-1; TRBD1 aligns across 7 bases. The germline V gene encodes CDR1 SEHNR and CDR2 FQNEAQ (reference sequence). Trimming cost V 6 bases and J 2 bases; bases outside gene matches: 10. The CDR3 runs to 16 residues. CDR3 amino acids: CASRPPTGETYNEQFF. The CDR3 coding sequence is TGTGCCAGCAGGCCCCCAACAGGGGAAACCTACAATGAGCAGTTCTTC. The full variable domain, rest sourced from reference TRBV7-9 and TRBJ2-1, is DTGVSQNPRHKITKRGQNVTFRCDPISEHNRLYWYRQTLGQGPEFLTYFQNEAQLEKSRLLSDRFSAERPKGSFSTLEIQRTEQGDSAMYLCASRPPTGETYNEQFFGPGTRLTVL.

This chain uses TRBV5-6 with TRBJ2-3; D assignment may be TRBD1 or TRBD2 (5 bases each). CDR1 and CDR2 from the germline V gene are SGHDT and YYEEEE. This CDR3 spans 12 amino acids. Trimming stripped 3 bases from V and 8 bases from J, with 10 bases between. The CDR3 loop is CASSWLGATQYF. In nucleotides, the CDR3 is TGTGCCAGCAGCTGGCTCGGGGCTACGCAGTATTTT.

This clonotype was recorded at least ten times. In DNA, the CDR3 is TGTGCCAGCAGCACCGGGACTAGCGGCACAGATACGCAGTATTTT. It is translated as CASSTGTSGTDTQYF. The chain is built from TRBV11-3 and TRBJ2-3; 10 positions match TRBD2. The CDR3 extends over 15 amino acids. The trim removed 5 bases at V and 1 base at J, leaving 3 bases unmatched. Germline V gene lookup returns CDR1 SGHNT and CDR2 YENEEA.

V gene TRBV20-1 combines with J gene TRBJ1-2, with TRBD1 as a possible D gene (5 bases). Trimming stripped 6 bases from V and 5 bases from J, with 37 bases between. Per germline, CDR1 DFQATT and CDR2 SNEGSKA (reference sequence). CDR3 length: 20 residues. The CDR3 DNA reads TGCAGTGCGGGGCAGGTTTTCGGAGACCCGGAGCGCTATCCCTCTTATGGCTACACCTTC. Translating gives CSAGQVFGDPERYPSYGYTF.

The V call is TRBV6-5, the J call TRBJ2-3, with D perhaps TRBD2 (5 bases). Trimming took 0 bases from V and 1 from J, leaving 17 bases between them. Germline V gene data show CDR1 as MNHEY and CDR2 as SVGAGI. This CDR3 is 18 amino acids long. The CDR3 coding sequence is TGTGCCAGCAGTTACTCCTCCGGGAAGGGATATGGCACAGATACGCAGTATTTT. The encoded protein is CASSYSSGKGYGTDTQYF.

The chain combines TRBV5-1 with TRBJ2-5, with 9 nucleotides matching TRBD1. CDR1 and CDR2 from the germline V gene are SGHRS and YFSETQ. CDR3 length: 15 amino acids. After removal of 4 bases from V and 5 bases from J, the junction contained 9 bases not matched to a gene. CDR3 sequence: CASSPSGQGDETQYF. CDR3 coding DNA: TGCGCCAGCAGCCCCTCGGGACAGGGTGACGAGACCCAGTACTTC.

The gene calls are TRBV20-1 and TRBJ2-5; no reliable D call. Trimming cost V 3 bases and J 5 bases, with 10 bases left between them. This CDR3 comprises 12 residues. CDR1 and CDR2 from the germline V gene are DFQATT and SNEGSKA (reference sequence). For the CDR3, the DNA is TGCAGTGCTAGGGTCAGTGAGGAGACCCAGTACTTC. Residues: CSARVSEETQYF.

This rearrangement joins TRBV6-6 to TRBJ2-7; D possibly corresponds to TRBD1 (5 bases). Germline V gene sequence: CDR1 MNHNY, CDR2 SVGAGI (reference sequence). The CDR3 contains 13 residues. V was shortened by 5 bases and J by 5 bases, with 13 bases between the two germline ends. CDR3 in amino acids: CASSLQAGNEQYF. In DNA form, the CDR3 reads TGTGCCAGCAGTCTCCAAGCAGGGAACGAGCAGTACTTC.